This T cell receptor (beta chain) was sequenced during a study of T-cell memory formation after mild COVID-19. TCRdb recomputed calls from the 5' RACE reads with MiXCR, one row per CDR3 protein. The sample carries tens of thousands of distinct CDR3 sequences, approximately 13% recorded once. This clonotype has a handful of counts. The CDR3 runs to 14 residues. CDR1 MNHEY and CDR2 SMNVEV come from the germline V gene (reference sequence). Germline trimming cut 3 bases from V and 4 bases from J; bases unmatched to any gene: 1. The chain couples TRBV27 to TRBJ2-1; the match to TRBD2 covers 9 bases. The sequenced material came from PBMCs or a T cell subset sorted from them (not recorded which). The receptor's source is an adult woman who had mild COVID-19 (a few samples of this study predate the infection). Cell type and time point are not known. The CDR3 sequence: CASSLLAGYNEQFF. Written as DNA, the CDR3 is TGTGCCAGCAGTTTGCTAGCGGGGTACAATGAGCAGTTCTTC.